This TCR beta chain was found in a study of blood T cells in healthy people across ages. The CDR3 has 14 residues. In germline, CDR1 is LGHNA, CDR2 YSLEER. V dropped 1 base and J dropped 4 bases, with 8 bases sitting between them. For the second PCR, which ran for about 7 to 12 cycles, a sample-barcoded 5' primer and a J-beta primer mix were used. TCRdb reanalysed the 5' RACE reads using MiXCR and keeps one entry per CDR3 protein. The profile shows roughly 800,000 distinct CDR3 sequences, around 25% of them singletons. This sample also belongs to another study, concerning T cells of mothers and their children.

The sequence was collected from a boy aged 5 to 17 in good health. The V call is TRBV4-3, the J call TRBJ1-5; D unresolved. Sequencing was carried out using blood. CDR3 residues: CASSQGPQNQPQHF. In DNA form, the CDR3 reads TGCGCCAGCAGCCAAGGACCGCAAAATCAGCCCCAGCATTTT.